A single T cell receptor beta chain is shown here with its context. Losses at the gene ends were 2 bases for V and 0 bases for J; bases not matched to a gene: 13. This CDR3 comprises 19 residues. The germline V gene encodes CDR1 SGHAT and CDR2 FQNNGV. This sample is drawn from a study of CD8 T cells in Susac syndrome. With random hexamers, reverse transcription was performed on 0.5 to 1 ug of RNA. An immunoSEQ multiplex PCR generated amplified TCR beta CDR3 products spanning 54 Vbeta and 13 Jbeta. One entry per CDR3 protein results from TCRdb running MiXCR on the immunoSEQ multiplex PCR reads. The top ten clones hold about 0.11% of a sample with 250,000 to 300,000 distinct CDR3 sequences, about 85% of them seen once. Those who served as multiple sclerosis controls were treatment-naive patients with stable or active relapsing-remitting disease. The TEMRA cells underwent FACS enrichment, while the CD8+ and CD4+ T cells underwent negative isolation.

The chain joins TRBV11-2 to TRBJ2-3; TRBD1 matches 8 bases. Sequencing used CD8+ T cells from PBMCs. The source of this sequence is a human donor with multiple sclerosis. The CDR3 loop is CASSLSVRTGITSTDTQYF. Written as DNA, the CDR3 is TGTGCCAGCAGCTTAAGTGTGAGGACAGGGATAACTAGCACAGATACGCAGTATTTT.